Listed below are T cell receptor beta chains from one sample, sequenced in a study of blood T cells in healthy people across ages. TCRdb ran MiXCR on the 5' RACE reads and lists one entry per CDR3 protein. The table lists 1.5 million to 2 million distinct CDR3 sequences, about 50% of them singletons. The sequenced sample consisted of blood. Receptors originate from a woman in her thirties or forties in good health. CDR3s include the opening cysteine and the closing phenylalanine or tryptophan. D genes are given only for firm matches. Clone size is stated in some rows and not others, as once, few, many or a class when expanded.

cdr3_aa cdr3_nt d_call j_call clone_size v_call
CSGLPETQYF TGCAGTGGCCTTCCGGAGACCCAGTACTTC - TRBJ2-5 few TRBV20-1
CASTRTPQETQYF TGCGCCAGCACCCGGACGCCCCAAGAGACCCAGTACTTC - TRBJ2-5 - TRBV5-1
CASRSPPGTGGIFYGYTF TGTGCCAGCAGATCGCCACCGGGGACAGGGGGTATTTTCTATGGCTACACCTTC TRBD1 TRBJ1-2 - TRBV2
CASSFQPDRAGQPQHF TGTGCCAGCAGTTTTCAGCCTGACAGGGCAGGTCAGCCCCAGCATTTT TRBD1 TRBJ1-5 - TRBV12-3/TRBV12-4
CASSPRVIHGSTNEKLFF TGTGCCAGCAGCCCAAGAGTGATTCACGGCTCAACTAATGAAAAACTGTTTTTT - TRBJ1-4 - TRBV7-2
CASRIDGGGGYTF TGTGCCAGCAGGATCGACGGGGGAGGCGGCTACACCTTC - TRBJ1-2 - TRBV6-5
CSVTLVARSRDEQYF TGCAGTGTCACCCTAGTTGCAAGGAGCCGGGACGAGCAGTACTTC - TRBJ2-7 few TRBV20-1
CASSLVFSRPGDEQYF TGTGCCAGCAGCTTAGTGTTTAGTCGGCCTGGGGACGAGCAGTACTTC - TRBJ2-7 - TRBV7-2
CASSQARLAGEQFF TGTGCCAGCAGCCAAGCTCGACTAGCGGGGGAGCAGTTCTTC TRBD2 TRBJ2-1 - TRBV4-2
CASNSGRRSPLHF TGTGCCAGCAATTCAGGGCGGCGTTCACCCCTCCACTTT - TRBJ1-6 - TRBV27
CASSLYSGGGSGANVLTF TGTGCCAGCAGTTTATACTCGGGGGGTGGCTCTGGGGCCAACGTCCTGACTTTC TRBD2 TRBJ2-6 few TRBV28
CASSHGTSGGATDTQYF TGTGCCAGCAGCCATGGGACTAGCGGGGGGGCAACGGATACGCAGTATTTT TRBD2 TRBJ2-3 once TRBV9
CASSYRRNRGMKETQYF TGTGCCAGCAGTTACCGACGCAACAGGGGTATGAAAGAGACCCAGTACTTC TRBD1 TRBJ2-5 few TRBV6-6
CSAKGAPNQPQHF TGCAGTGCTAAGGGAGCGCCAAATCAGCCCCAGCATTTT - TRBJ1-5 few TRBV20-1
CASTPLSGTENYNEQFF TGTGCCAGCACACCCCTATCCGGGACCGAGAACTACAATGAGCAGTTCTTC - TRBJ2-1 few TRBV4-2
CASSLAGGTYSGANVLTF TGCGCCAGCAGCTTGGCCGGGGGAACCTATTCTGGGGCCAACGTCCTGACTTTC - TRBJ2-6 few TRBV5-1
CASSEGVVHEKLFF TGTGCCAGCAGTGAGGGGGTAGTGCATGAAAAACTGTTTTTT - TRBJ1-4 once TRBV2
CSATVQDYSYEQYF TGCAGTGCTACGGTTCAGGATTACTCCTACGAGCAGTACTTC - TRBJ2-7 few TRBV20-1
CSARVYGTSGRERETQYF TGCAGTGCCCGGGTCTACGGGACTAGCGGGAGGGAACGAGAGACCCAGTACTTC TRBD2 TRBJ2-5 - TRBV20-1
CASSYETVDNEQFF TGTGCCAGCAGTTACGAGACAGTTGACAATGAGCAGTTCTTC - TRBJ2-1 - TRBV6-2/TRBV6-3
CASSRTPTSCSGANVLTF TGTGCCAGCAGCCGGACCCCCACAAGTTGCTCTGGGGCCAACGTCCTGACTTTC - TRBJ2-6 - TRBV27
CASSSGGGITYTDTQYF TGTGCCAGCAGCTCCGGGGGGGGGATAACATACACAGATACGCAGTATTTT TRBD2 TRBJ2-3 few TRBV7-3
CASSLGQARNQPQHF TGTGCCAGCAGCTTAGGACAGGCTCGGAATCAGCCCCAGCATTTT - TRBJ1-5 - TRBV7-2
CASSVTQDTQYF TGTGCCAGCAGCGTTACCCAAGATACGCAGTATTTT - TRBJ2-3 - TRBV11-2
CASSHRGADEQYF TGTGCCAGCAGCCACCGGGGTGCCGACGAGCAGTACTTC - TRBJ2-7 few TRBV3-1
CASSLAPVGGLTDTQYF TGTGCCAGCAGCTTAGCACCTGTGGGGGGCCTCACAGATACGCAGTATTTT - TRBJ2-3 few TRBV7-6
CASSFGDRGSNEQFF TGCGCCAGTAGCTTTGGGGACAGGGGAAGCAATGAGCAGTTCTTC TRBD1 TRBJ2-1 few TRBV5-1
CASSQDAGVWTEAFF TGTGCCAGCAGCCAAGATGCGGGTGTATGGACTGAAGCTTTCTTT - TRBJ1-1 - TRBV4-2
CASRLTSRGAPIYEQYF TGTGCCAGCAGACTTACTAGCAGGGGGGCTCCTATTTACGAGCAGTACTTC - TRBJ2-7 - TRBV7-2
CASRYRHYDGYTF TGTGCCAGCAGATATAGACACTACGATGGCTACACCTTC - TRBJ1-2 once TRBV12-3/TRBV12-4
CSVEAWPGTHDYTF TGCAGCGTTGAAGCATGGCCGGGGACGCACGACTACACCTTC - TRBJ1-2 - TRBV29-1
CASSEIGDRGEQYF TGTGCCAGCAGTGAAATCGGGGACCGGGGGGAGCAGTACTTC - TRBJ2-7 - TRBV6-1
CASNRGGPGEQFF TGTGCCAGCAACCGGGGGGGCCCGGGTGAGCAGTTCTTC TRBD2 TRBJ2-1 - TRBV9
CASSNQVRADSPYEQYF TGCGCCAGCAGCAACCAGGTGCGGGCGGACAGCCCCTACGAGCAGTACTTC - TRBJ2-7 few TRBV4-3
CASSIPLALTGVYGYTF TGTGCCAGTAGTATTCCCCTGGCCTTAACTGGTGTCTATGGCTACACCTTC - TRBJ1-2 - TRBV19